Listed below are T cell receptor beta chains from one sample, sequenced in a study of CD8 T cells in ankylosing spondylitis. One entry per CDR3 protein results from TCRdb running MiXCR on the 5' RACE reads. The sample comprises some 800,000 distinct CDR3 sequences, 12% of which are singletons, and around 0.51% rests with the top ten. Sequencing input: blood, either unsorted or a sorted T cell fraction (not recorded which). These receptors originate from a male donor with ankylosing spondylitis. Both conserved end residues are part of each CDR3. The D gene is left open where the match is weak. Clone size is not always given. Where it is, it says once, few, many or a class for expanded clones.

d_gene: TRBD2; abundance: few; v_gene: TRBV20-1; j_gene: TRBJ2-5; CDR3nt: TGCAGTGCCCGAAGAACCAGCGGGAGAAGAGAGACCCAGTACTTC; CDR3aa: CSARRTSGRRETQYF
d_gene: TRBD1; abundance: many; v_gene: TRBV12-3/TRBV12-4; j_gene: TRBJ2-7; CDR3nt: TGTGCCAGCAGTCCACAGGGGATCTACGAGCAGTACTTC; CDR3aa: CASSPQGIYEQYF
d_gene: TRBD1; abundance: .; v_gene: TRBV6-5; j_gene: TRBJ2-3; CDR3nt: TGTGCCAGCAGTTACTGGGGACAGGGGGCAGGAGATACGCAGTATTTT; CDR3aa: CASSYWGQGAGDTQYF
d_gene: .; abundance: many; v_gene: TRBV7-3; j_gene: TRBJ2-2; CDR3nt: TGTGCCAGCAGCCCCGGGACATTCACCGGGGAGCTGTTTTTT; CDR3aa: CASSPGTFTGELFF
d_gene: .; abundance: many; v_gene: TRBV4-2; j_gene: TRBJ1-2; CDR3nt: TGTGCCAGCAGCCAAGTCGGGTTCAATCCTGGCTACACCTTC; CDR3aa: CASSQVGFNPGYTF
d_gene: TRBD1; abundance: .; v_gene: TRBV5-1; j_gene: TRBJ1-2; CDR3nt: TGCGCCAGCAGCCCAGAGGGACAGGAGTATGGCTACACCTTC; CDR3aa: CASSPEGQEYGYTF
d_gene: TRBD2; abundance: few; v_gene: TRBV29-1; j_gene: TRBJ2-1; CDR3nt: TGCAGCGTCCTCGGACTAGCGGGGGGGGATGAGCAGTTCTTC; CDR3aa: CSVLGLAGGDEQFF
d_gene: .; abundance: .; v_gene: TRBV7-6; j_gene: TRBJ2-3; CDR3nt: TGTGCCAGCAGCTCATACCCACGTGATACGCAGTATTTT; CDR3aa: CASSSYPRDTQYF
d_gene: TRBD2; abundance: many; v_gene: TRBV5-1; j_gene: TRBJ2-7; CDR3nt: TGCGCCAGCACCCTGGGGACTAGCGGGGATTACGAGCAGTACTTC; CDR3aa: CASTLGTSGDYEQYF
d_gene: .; abundance: .; v_gene: TRBV4-2; j_gene: TRBJ1-1; CDR3nt: TGTGCCAGCAGCCAAGCGAACGGGGCCACTGAAGCTTTCTTT; CDR3aa: CASSQANGATEAFF
d_gene: .; abundance: .; v_gene: TRBV7-9; j_gene: TRBJ2-3; CDR3nt: TGTGCCAGCAGCTTAGTCCCAGACACAGATACGCAGTATTTT; CDR3aa: CASSLVPDTDTQYF
d_gene: .; abundance: many; v_gene: TRBV20-1; j_gene: TRBJ1-2; CDR3nt: TGCAGTGCTAGGGTGTACGGAGGGAACTATGGCTACACCTTC; CDR3aa: CSARVYGGNYGYTF
d_gene: .; abundance: .; v_gene: TRBV20-1; j_gene: TRBJ2-3; CDR3nt: TGCAGTGTAATCGGCCCGAATACGCAGTATTTT; CDR3aa: CSVIGPNTQYF
d_gene: .; abundance: few; v_gene: TRBV4-3; j_gene: TRBJ1-1; CDR3nt: TGCGCCAGCAGCCACGTTGGGGAAGGGGGGACTGAAGCTTTCTTT; CDR3aa: CASSHVGEGGTEAFF